The rows below give T cell receptor beta chains drawn from one sample of a study of prognosis after radiotherapy for stage I lung cancer. In TCRdb, the multiplex PCR reads were re-called with MiXCR into one record per CDR3 protein. The sample includes 20,000 to 30,000 distinct CDR3 sequences, around 38% of them seen just once. This specimen was PBMCs, taken before or after stereotactic body radiation therapy (not recorded which). Receptors were obtained from a donor at least 50 years old with non-small cell lung cancer. Both conserved end residues are part of each CDR3.

TRBV2	TRBJ1-2	CASSVQGANYGYTF
TRBV20-1	TRBJ2-7	CKRTGSYEQYF
TRBV2	TRBJ2-1	CASSVAASYNEQFF
TRBV7-8	TRBJ2-7	CASSVTTSSSYEQYF
TRBV5-1	TRBJ2-1	CASSLAAGGSYNEQFF
TRBV6-1	TRBJ1-2	CVSSPGRGSNYGYTF
TRBV7-3	TRBJ1-1	CASSKGMNTEASF
TRBV6-1	TRBJ1-5	CASIQGPGGNHPQHF
TRBV28	TRBJ2-3	CASWDSTVDTQYF
TRBV5-1	TRBJ2-7	CASSPTGTVTYEQYF
TRBV4-3	TRBJ2-3	CASSQEGVGTDTQYF
TRBV24-1	TRBJ2-3	CATSDLQPGTVYF
TRBV29-1	TRBJ2-2	CSGLVTGELFF
TRBV20-1	TRBJ2-7	CSARDLGATYEQYF
TRBV5-1	TRBJ2-1	CASSLAGGQGWGGAYNEQFF
TRBV28	TRBJ1-5	CASSLYLSNQPQHF
TRBV9	TRBJ2-3	CASQGGGPTDTQYF
TRBV2	TRBJ2-7	CASRSLTSGIYEQYF
TRBV20-1	TRBJ2-2	CSAPQPPTTRNTGELFF
TRBV14	TRBJ1-1	CASSQYLEVYTEAFF
TRBV5-4	TRBJ2-1	CASNLAGGVYNEQFF
TRBV6-4	TRBJ2-6	CASRNSGANVLTF
TRBV6-1	TRBJ2-2	CATSDRLAGETGELFF
TRBV19	TRBJ2-7	CASGTGSTYEQYF
TRBV15	TRBJ2-1	CATSRYGSGEQFF
TRBV6-5	TRBJ2-7	CASSYSGTGTLCEQYF
TRBV20-1	TRBJ1-6	CSARGAQGVTLHF
TRBV12-3/TRBV12-4	TRBJ2-2	CAGSPVQTGELFF
TRBV5-1	TRBJ2-1	CASSLGTSGEYNEQFF
TRBV18	TRBJ1-5	CASSPQGKEPQHF
TRBV11-3	TRBJ1-1	CASSRQGDTEAFF
TRBV28	TRBJ2-3	CASSLLTGGSADTQYF
TRBV20-1	TRBJ2-2	CSARPGVFTGELFF
TRBV12-3/TRBV12-4	TRBJ2-3	CASSAPIHGYTDTQYF
TRBV19	TRBJ2-5	CASSILSGTGGQETQYF
TRBV3-1	TRBJ1-3	CASSQGGSVSGNTIYF
TRBV10-3	TRBJ1-1	CAIRWTLNTEAFF
TRBV5-6	TRBJ2-5	CASSLAGGRARIQQETQYF
TRBV20-1	TRBJ2-5	CSARDQGFGTQYF
TRBV27	TRBJ1-5	CASSLPSDSNQPQHF
TRBV6-1	TRBJ2-1	CASTLRANGNEQFF
TRBV7-9	TRBJ1-4	CASSIGGQLGEKLFF
TRBV28	TRBJ2-2	CASTYRTGELFF
TRBV9	TRBJ1-3	CASSPYQDSRNTIYF
TRBV6-1	TRBJ2-3	CASSACFGGALAGAGGTQYF
TRBV6-2/TRBV6-3	TRBJ2-2	CASSPGTANTGELSF
TRBV10-2	TRBJ1-1	CASSDGVRTEAFF
TRBV28	TRBJ1-6	CASSKGSSSYNSPLHF
TRBV11-2	TRBJ2-7	CASRKIGTLTYEQYF
TRBV30	TRBJ1-6	CAWKVGTAYNSPLHF
TRBV5-1	TRBJ2-7	CASSLTGQYLMGGQYF
TRBV7-2	TRBJ2-7	CVSSLGDVFYEQYF
TRBV4-2	TRBJ1-6	CASNQATNEGSLHF
TRBV5-1	TRBJ1-2	CASSLYGQGVYGYTF
TRBV6-1	TRBJ2-2	CASSRDLAGVSGELFF